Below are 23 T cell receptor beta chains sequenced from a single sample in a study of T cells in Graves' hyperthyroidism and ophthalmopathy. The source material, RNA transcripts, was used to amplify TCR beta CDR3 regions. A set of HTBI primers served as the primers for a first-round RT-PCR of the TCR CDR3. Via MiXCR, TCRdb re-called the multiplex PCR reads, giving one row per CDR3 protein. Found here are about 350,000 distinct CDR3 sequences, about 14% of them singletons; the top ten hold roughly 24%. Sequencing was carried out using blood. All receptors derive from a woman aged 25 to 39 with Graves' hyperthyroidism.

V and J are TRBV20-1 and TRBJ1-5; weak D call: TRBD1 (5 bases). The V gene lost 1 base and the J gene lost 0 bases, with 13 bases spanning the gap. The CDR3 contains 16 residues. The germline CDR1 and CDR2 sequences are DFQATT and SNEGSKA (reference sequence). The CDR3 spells CSARVVRGTSNQPQHF. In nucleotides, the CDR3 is TGCAGTGCTAGAGTGGTCCGGGGGACTAGCAATCAGCCCCAGCATTTT.

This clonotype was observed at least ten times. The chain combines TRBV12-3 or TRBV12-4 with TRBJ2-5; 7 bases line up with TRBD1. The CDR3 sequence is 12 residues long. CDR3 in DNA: TGTGCTTCCGGGACAGTTCAAGAGACCCAGTACTTC. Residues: CASGTVQETQYF.

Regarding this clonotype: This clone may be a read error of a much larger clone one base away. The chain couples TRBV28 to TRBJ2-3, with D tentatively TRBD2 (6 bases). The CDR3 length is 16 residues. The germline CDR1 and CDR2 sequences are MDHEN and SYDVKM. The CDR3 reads CAGSLPLAPSTDTQYF. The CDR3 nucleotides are TGTGCCGGCAGTTTACCCCTAGCGCCTAGCACAGATACGCAGTATTTT.

In DNA form, the CDR3 reads TGTGCCAGCAGTGGACTAGCGGGAGCACCGATCTACAATGAGCAGTTCTTC. This encodes CASSGLAGAPIYNEQFF. The rearrangement uses TRBV28 and TRBJ2-1; TRBD2 aligns across 13 bases. The V gene's germline CDR1 is MDHEN and CDR2 SYDVKM. The CDR3 has 17 residues. The trim removed 5 bases at V and 3 bases at J, leaving 7 bases unmatched.

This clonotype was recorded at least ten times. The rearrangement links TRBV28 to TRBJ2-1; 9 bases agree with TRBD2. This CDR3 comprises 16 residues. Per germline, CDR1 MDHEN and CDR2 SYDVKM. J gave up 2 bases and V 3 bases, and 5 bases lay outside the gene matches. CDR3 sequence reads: CASSFGLASPYNEQFF. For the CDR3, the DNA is TGTGCCAGCAGTTTCGGACTAGCGAGCCCCTACAATGAGCAGTTCTTC.

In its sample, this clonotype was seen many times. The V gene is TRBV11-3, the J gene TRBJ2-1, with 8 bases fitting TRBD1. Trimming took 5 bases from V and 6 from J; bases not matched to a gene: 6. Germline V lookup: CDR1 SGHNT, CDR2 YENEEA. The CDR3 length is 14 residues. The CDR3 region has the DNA TGTGCCAGCAGCCTCAGGGGGCTCGGCAATGAGCAGTTCTTC. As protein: CASSLRGLGNEQFF.

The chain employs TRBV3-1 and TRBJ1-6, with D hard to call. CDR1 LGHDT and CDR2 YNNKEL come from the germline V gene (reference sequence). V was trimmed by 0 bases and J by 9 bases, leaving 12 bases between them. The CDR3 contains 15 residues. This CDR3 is CASSQDTVKGSPLHF. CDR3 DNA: TGTGCCAGCAGCCAAGATACAGTTAAAGGTTCACCCCTCCACTTT.

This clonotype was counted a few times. The CDR3 DNA sequence: TGTGCCTGGAGTGCCCGTCCGGGGGCCCTTAACACCGGGGAGCTGTTTTTT. Amino acid sequence: CAWSARPGALNTGELFF. The chain employs TRBV30 and TRBJ2-2; D tentatively fits TRBD1 or TRBD2 (6 bases each). With 1 base removed from V and 2 bases from J, the gap between germline ends came to 17 bases. This CDR3 is built from 17 residues. Per germline, CDR1 GTSNPN and CDR2 SVGIG (reference sequence).

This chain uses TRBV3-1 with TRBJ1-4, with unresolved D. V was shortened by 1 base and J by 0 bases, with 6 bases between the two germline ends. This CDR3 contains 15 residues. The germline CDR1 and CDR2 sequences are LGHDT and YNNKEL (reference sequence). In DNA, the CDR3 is TGTGCCAGCAGCCAAGGGAGTCCAACTAATGAAAAACTGTTTTTT. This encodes CASSQGSPTNEKLFF.

CDR3 nucleotides: TGTGCCAGCAGCCGGCCGGTAGGGGGCCAAGAGACCCAGTACTTC. Its protein product is CASSRPVGGQETQYF. This chain joins TRBV7-9 and TRBJ2-5; tentatively, D is TRBD1 (6 bases). V was pared by 5 bases and J by 1 base, with 14 bases between. The CDR3 runs 15 residues. Germline V lookup: CDR1 SEHNR, CDR2 FQNEAQ (reference sequence).

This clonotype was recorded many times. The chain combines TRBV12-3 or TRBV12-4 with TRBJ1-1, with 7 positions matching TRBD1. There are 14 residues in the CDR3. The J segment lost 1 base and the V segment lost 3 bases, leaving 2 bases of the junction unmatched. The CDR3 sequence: CASSLEGANTEAFF. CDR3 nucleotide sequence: TGTGCCAGCAGTTTGGAGGGGGCGAACACTGAAGCTTTCTTT.

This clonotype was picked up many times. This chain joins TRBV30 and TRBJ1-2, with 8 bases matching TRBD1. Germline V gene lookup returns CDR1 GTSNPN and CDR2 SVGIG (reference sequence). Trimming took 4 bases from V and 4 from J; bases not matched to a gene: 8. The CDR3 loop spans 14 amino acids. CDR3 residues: CAWTPGQETYGYTF. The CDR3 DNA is TGTGCCTGGACCCCGGGACAGGAGACCTATGGCTACACCTTC.

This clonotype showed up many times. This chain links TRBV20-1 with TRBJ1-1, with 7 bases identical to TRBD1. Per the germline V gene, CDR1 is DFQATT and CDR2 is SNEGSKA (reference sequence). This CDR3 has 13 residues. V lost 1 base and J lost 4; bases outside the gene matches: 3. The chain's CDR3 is CSARGTGTTEAFF. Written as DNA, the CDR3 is TGCAGTGCTAGAGGGACAGGAACCACTGAAGCTTTCTTT.

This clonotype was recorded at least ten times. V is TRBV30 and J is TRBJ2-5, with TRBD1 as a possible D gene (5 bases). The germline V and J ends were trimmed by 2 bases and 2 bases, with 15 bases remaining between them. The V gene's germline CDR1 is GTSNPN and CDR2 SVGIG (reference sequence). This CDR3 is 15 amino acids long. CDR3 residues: CAWSPRQRSQETQYF. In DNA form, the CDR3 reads TGTGCCTGGAGTCCTCGACAGCGTTCACAAGAGACCCAGTACTTC.

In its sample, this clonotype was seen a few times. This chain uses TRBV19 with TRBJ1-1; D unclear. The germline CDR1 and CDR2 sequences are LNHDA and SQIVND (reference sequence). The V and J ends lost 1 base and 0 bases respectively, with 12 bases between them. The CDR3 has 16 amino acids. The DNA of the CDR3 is TGTGCCAGTAGTATAGTTCGGATATCCATGAACACTGAAGCTTTCTTT. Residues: CASSIVRISMNTEAFF.

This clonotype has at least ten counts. The CDR3, as DNA: TGTGCCAGCAGCTTAGCGCTAATCTTCTCAGGGGACTTAAGCAATCAGCCCCAGCATTTT. Its protein is CASSLALIFSGDLSNQPQHF. This chain links TRBV7-8 with TRBJ1-5; tentative D call: TRBD1 (6 bases). The germline gives CDR1 SGHVS, CDR2 FQNEAQ. Deletions cut 0 bases from V and 1 base from J, with 22 bases between. This CDR3 is built from 20 residues.

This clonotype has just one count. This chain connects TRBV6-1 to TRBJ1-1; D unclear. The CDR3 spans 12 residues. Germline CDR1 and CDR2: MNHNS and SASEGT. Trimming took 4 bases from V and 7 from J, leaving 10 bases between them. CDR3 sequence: CASSGSPGEAFF. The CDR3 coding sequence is TGTGCCAGCAGTGGCTCCCCAGGTGAAGCTTTCTTT.

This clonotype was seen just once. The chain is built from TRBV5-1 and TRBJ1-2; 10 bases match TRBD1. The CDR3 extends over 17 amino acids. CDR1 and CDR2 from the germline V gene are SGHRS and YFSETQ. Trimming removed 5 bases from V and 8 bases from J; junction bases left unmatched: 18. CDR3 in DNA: TGCGCCAGCAGGGAGACAGGGGGCGGAAGTAAGCTAAAGGGCTACACCTTC. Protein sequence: CASRETGGGSKLKGYTF.

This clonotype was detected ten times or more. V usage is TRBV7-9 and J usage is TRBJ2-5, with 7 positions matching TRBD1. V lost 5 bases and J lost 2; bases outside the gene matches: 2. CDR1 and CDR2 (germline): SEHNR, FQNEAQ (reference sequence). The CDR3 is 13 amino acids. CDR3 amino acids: CASSVGQQETQYF. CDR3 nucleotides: TGTGCCAGCAGCGTGGGACAGCAAGAGACCCAGTACTTC.

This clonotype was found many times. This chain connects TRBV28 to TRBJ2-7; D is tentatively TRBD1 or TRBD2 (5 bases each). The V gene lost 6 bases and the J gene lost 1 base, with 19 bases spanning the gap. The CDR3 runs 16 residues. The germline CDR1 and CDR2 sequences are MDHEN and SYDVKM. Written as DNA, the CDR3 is TGTGCCAGCAGCTCTAAACCGGGACGGAGGTCCTACGAGCAGTACTTC. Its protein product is CASSSKPGRRSYEQYF.

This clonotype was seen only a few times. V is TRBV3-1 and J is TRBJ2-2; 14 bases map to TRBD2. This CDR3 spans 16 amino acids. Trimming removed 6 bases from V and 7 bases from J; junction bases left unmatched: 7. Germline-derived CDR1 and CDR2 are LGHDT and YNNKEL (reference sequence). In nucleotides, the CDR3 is TGTGCCAGCAGACCGACTAGCGGGAGGGCGGACGGGGAGCTGTTTTTT. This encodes CASRPTSGRADGELFF.

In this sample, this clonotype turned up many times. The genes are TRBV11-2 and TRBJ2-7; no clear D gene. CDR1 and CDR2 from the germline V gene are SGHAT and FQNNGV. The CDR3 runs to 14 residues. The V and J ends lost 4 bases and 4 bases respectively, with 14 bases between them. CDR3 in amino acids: CASSSIQNPYEQYF. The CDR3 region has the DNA TGTGCCAGCAGCTCCATCCAAAACCCGTACGAGCAGTACTTC.

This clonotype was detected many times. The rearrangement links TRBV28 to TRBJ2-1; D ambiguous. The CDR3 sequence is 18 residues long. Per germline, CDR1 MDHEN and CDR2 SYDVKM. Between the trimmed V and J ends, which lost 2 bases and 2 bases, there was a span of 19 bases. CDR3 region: CASSLSRLGKHTYNEQFF. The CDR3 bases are TGTGCCAGCAGTTTAAGTAGGTTGGGGAAACATACCTACAATGAGCAGTTCTTC.